These 6 T cell receptor beta chains were all obtained from the same sample, sequenced in a study of neoadjuvant nivolumab and ipilimumab in lung cancer (dated by TCRdb to 2018 to 2020). The time point label, read with the paper, signifies: at surgical resection after neoadjuvant nivolumab +/- ipilimumab. The receptor library was made with the immunoSEQ multiplex PCR assay. Held by TCRdb, this immuneACCESS table contains in-frame sequences only and omits some clones. Under half of the omission traces to an unresolved V gene where checked; the cause of the rest is unknown. The sample contains roughly 8,600 clones, over 70% of them found a single time. The biggest ten clones account for 8% of the sample. The material was tumor tissue, obtained after neoadjuvant nivolumab, alone or with ipilimumab, at or shortly before surgery. The receptor set was obtained from an adult with non-small cell lung cancer.

The chain joins TRBV6-6 to TRBJ1-1; D gene ambiguous. The germline gives CDR1 MNHNY, CDR2 SVGAGI (reference sequence). The CDR3 totals 12 residues. V was cut by 5 bases and J by 4 bases, with 8 bases left in between. The DNA for the CDR3 is TGTGCCAGCAGTCATCAGCCCACTGAAGCTTTCTTT. Residues: CASSHQPTEAFF.

The chain couples TRBV7-9 to TRBJ1-3, with D unresolved. This CDR3 region has 13 residues. V was cut by 9 bases and J by 0 bases, with 9 bases left in between. From germline, CDR1 is SEHNR and CDR2 FQNEAQ (reference sequence). CDR3 loop: CASMEGSGNTIYF. CDR3 in DNA: TGTGCCAGTATGGAGGGCTCTGGAAACACCATATATTTT. Combining the CDR3 with reference TRBV7-9 and TRBJ1-3 gives the whole variable domain DTGVSQNPRHKITKRGQNVTFRCDPISEHNRLYWYRQTLGQGPEFLTYFQNEAQLEKSRLLSDRFSAERPKGSFSTLEIQRTEQGDSAMYLCASMEGSGNTIYFGEGSWLTVV.

V gene TRBV14 combines with J gene TRBJ2-6; unclear D gene. This CDR3 contains 16 residues. Trimming shortened V by 0 bases and J by 5 bases, and 11 bases separated the two germline ends. CDR1 and CDR2 from the germline V gene are SGHDN and FVKESK. CDR3 nucleotides: TGTGCCAGCAGCCAAGATGCGGCAGCTAGGGCCAACGTCCTGACTTTC. Protein product: CASSQDAAARANVLTF.

The CDR3 spells CASSPGTGNTIYF. The CDR3 DNA reads as TGTGCCAGCAGCCCCGGTACCGGAAACACCATATATTTT. The genes are TRBV5-4 and TRBJ1-3; unclear D gene. The CDR3 spans 13 residues. V lost 4 bases and J 4 bases, leaving 9 bases between the germline ends. Germline V CDR1 and CDR2: SGHNT, YYREEE (reference sequence).

The chain uses TRBV27 and TRBJ2-1; no reliable D call. CDR1 is MNHEY and CDR2 is SMNVEV in the germline V gene (reference sequence). The CDR3 is made up of 12 amino acids. Trimming left V 5 bases short and J 5 bases short, with 7 bases between. CDR3 region: CASSINNNEQFF. Written as DNA, the CDR3 is TGTGCCAGCAGTATCAATAACAATGAGCAGTTCTTC.

The genes are TRBV5-1 and TRBJ1-4; TRBD1 aligns across 11 bases. Germline V lookup: CDR1 SGHRS, CDR2 YFSETQ. CDR3 length: 14 amino acids. V gave up 4 bases and J gave up 8 bases; unmatched junction bases: 4. The CDR3 spells CASSQGQGDEKLFF. As DNA, the CDR3 is TGCGCCAGCAGCCAGGGACAGGGGGACGAAAAACTGTTTTTT.